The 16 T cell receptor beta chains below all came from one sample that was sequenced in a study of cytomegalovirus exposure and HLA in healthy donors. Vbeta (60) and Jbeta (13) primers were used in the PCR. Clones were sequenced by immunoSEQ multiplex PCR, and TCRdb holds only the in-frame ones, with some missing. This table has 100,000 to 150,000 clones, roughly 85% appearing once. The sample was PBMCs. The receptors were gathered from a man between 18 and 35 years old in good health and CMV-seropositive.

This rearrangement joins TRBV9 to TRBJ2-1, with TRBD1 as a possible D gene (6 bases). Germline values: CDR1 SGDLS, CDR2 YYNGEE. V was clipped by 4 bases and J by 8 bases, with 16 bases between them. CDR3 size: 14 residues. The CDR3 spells CASSPGQRFDEQFF. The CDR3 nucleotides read TGTGCCAGCAGCCCTGGACAGAGGTTCGATGAGCAGTTCTTC.

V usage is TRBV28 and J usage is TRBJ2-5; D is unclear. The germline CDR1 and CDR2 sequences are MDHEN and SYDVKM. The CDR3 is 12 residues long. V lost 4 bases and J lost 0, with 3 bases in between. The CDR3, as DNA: TGTGCCAGCAGTTCCTACCAAGAGACCCAGTACTTC. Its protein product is CASSSYQETQYF.

CDR3 nucleotides: TGTGCCAGCAGTTACAGGGGATTGAACACCGGGGAGCTGTTTTTT. As protein: CASSYRGLNTGELFF. The rearrangement links TRBV28 to TRBJ2-2; TRBD1 matches 7 bases. Trimming cost V 4 bases and J 1 base; bases outside gene matches: 3. CDR3 length equals 15 residues. The germline V gene encodes CDR1 MDHEN and CDR2 SYDVKM.

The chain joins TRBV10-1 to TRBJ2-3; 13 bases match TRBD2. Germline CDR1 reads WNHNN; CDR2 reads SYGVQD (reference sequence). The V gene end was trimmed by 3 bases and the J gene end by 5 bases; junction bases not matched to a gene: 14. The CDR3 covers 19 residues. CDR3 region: CASSDSNPGTSGVEDTQYF. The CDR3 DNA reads TGCGCCAGCAGTGATTCGAACCCCGGGACTAGCGGGGTAGAAGATACGCAGTATTTT.

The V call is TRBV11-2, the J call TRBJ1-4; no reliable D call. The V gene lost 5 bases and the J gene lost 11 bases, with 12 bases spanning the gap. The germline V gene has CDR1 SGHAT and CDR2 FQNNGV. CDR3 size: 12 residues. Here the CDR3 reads CASSDTGGKLFF. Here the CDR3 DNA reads TGTGCCAGCAGCGACACGGGAGGCAAACTGTTTTTT.

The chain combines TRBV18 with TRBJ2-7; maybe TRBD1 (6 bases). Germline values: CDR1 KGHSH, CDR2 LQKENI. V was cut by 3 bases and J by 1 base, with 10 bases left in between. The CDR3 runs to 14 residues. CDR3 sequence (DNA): TGTGCCAGCTCACCGAGGACAGCATCCTACGAGCAGTACTTC. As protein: CASSPRTASYEQYF.

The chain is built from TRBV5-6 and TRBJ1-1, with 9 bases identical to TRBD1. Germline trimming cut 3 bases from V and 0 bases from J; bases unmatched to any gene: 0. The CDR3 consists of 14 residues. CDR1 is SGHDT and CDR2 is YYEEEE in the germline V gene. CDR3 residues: CASSWDRVNTEAFF. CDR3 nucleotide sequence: TGTGCCAGCAGCTGGGACAGGGTGAACACTGAAGCTTTCTTT.

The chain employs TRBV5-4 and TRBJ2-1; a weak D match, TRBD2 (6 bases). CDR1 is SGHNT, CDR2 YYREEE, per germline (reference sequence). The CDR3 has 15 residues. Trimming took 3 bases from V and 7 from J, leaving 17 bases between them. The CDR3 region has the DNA TGTGCCAGCAGCTGGGAGCTGGGGGGAGGTAATGAGCAGTTCTTC. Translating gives CASSWELGGGNEQFF. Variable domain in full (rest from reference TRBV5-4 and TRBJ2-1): ETGVTQSPTHLIKTRGQQVTLRCSSQSGHNTVSWYQQALGQGPQFIFQYYREEENGRGNFPPRFSGLQFPNYSSELNVNALELDDSALYLCASSWELGGGNEQFFGPGTRLTVL.

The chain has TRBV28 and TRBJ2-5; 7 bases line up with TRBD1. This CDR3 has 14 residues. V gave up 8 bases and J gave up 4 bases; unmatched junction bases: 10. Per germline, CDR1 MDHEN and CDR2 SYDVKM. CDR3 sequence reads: CASRRQGDIETQYF. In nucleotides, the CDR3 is TGTGCCAGCCGACGGCAGGGGGACATAGAGACCCAGTACTTC.

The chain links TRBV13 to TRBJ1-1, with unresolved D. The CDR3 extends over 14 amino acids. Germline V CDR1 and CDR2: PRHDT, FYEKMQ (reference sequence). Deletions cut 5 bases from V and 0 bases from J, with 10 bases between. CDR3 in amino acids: CASSRGTMNTEAFF. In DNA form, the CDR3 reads TGTGCCAGCAGCCGAGGTACAATGAACACTGAAGCTTTCTTT.

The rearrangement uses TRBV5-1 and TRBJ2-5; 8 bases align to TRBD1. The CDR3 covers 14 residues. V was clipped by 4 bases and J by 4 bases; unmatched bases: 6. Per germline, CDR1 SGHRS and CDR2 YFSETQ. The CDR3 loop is CASSPGQEVETQYF. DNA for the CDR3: TGCGCCAGCAGCCCGGGACAGGAGGTAGAGACCCAGTACTTC.

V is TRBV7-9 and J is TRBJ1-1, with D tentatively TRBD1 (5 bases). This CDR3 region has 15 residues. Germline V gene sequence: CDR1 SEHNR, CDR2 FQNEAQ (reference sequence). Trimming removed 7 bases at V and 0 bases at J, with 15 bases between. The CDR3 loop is CASTPDSLMNTEAFF. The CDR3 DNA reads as TGTGCCAGCACCCCCGACAGCCTCATGAACACTGAAGCTTTCTTT.

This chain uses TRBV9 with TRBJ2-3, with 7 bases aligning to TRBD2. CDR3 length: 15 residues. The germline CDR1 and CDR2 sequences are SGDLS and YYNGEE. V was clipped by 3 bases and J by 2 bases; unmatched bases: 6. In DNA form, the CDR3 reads TGTGCCAGCAGCGGCCTAGCGGCCTACACAGATACGCAGTATTTT. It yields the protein CASSGLAAYTDTQYF.

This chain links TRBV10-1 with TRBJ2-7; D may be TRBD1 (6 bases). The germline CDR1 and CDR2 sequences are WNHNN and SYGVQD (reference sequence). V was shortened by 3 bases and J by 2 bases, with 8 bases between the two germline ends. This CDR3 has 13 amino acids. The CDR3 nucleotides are TGCGCCAGCAGTGACACAGGGACCTACGAGCAGTACTTC. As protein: CASSDTGTYEQYF.

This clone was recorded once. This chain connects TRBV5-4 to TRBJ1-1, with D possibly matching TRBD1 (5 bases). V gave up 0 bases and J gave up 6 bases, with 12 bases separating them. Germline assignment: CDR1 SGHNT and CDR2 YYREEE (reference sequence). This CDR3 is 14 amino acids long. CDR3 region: CASSLGGLSPEAFF. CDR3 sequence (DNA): TGTGCCAGCAGCTTGGGGGGACTCAGTCCTGAAGCTTTCTTT.

In nucleotides, the CDR3 is TGTGCCAGCAGTTTAAGTGGGACAGGAACAGAGACCCAGTACTTC. This codes for CASSLSGTGTETQYF. This sequence joins TRBV27 and TRBJ2-5, with 8 positions matching TRBD1. The germline V gene encodes CDR1 MNHEY and CDR2 SMNVEV (reference sequence). CDR3 length: 15 residues. With 2 bases clipped from V and 4 bases from J, the junction kept 6 bases outside the gene matches.